The rows below give T cell receptor beta chains drawn from one sample of a study of blood T cell repertoires in COVID-19. Libraries were prepared by immunoSEQ multiplex PCR; TCRdb keeps only in-frame clonotypes and omits some of them. The table shows over 150,000 clones, with approximately 91% occurring only once. Sequencing used peripheral blood. The receptors derive from a man in his late teens or twenties with COVID-19, enrolled during active disease. Both conserved end residues are part of each CDR3. D genes are given only for firm matches. Clone size, where shown, is once, few, many, or a class for clones that have expanded.

v_call	clone_size	d_call	j_call	cdr3_nt	cdr3_aa
TRBV7-8	-	TRBD1	TRBJ1-2	TGTGCCAGCAGCTTAGGCCCTTGGGACAGGGGAAACTATGGCTACACCTTC	CASSLGPWDRGNYGYTF
TRBV7-6	-	-	TRBJ1-6	TGTGCCAGCAGCTTAGGTAGATTAAGACAGAATAATTCACCCCTCCACTTT	CASSLGRLRQNNSPLHF
TRBV4-1	-	-	TRBJ2-7	TGCGCCAGCAGCCATCAGGGGTGGGACGAGCAGTACTTC	CASSHQGWDEQYF
TRBV30	-	-	TRBJ2-3	TGTGCCTGGAGTGTACGGTCTCGCCCCACAGATACGCAGTATTTT	CAWSVRSRPTDTQYF
TRBV11-3	-	TRBD1	TRBJ1-1	TGTGCCAGCAGCCACGGGACAGGGGGTGGAAACACTGAAGCTTTCTTT	CASSHGTGGGNTEAFF
TRBV10-3	-	TRBD1	TRBJ1-5	TGTGCCATCAGTGAGGGGTGGACAGGGGGTGGCAATCAGCCCCAGCATTTT	CAISEGWTGGGNQPQHF
TRBV30	few	TRBD1	TRBJ1-2	TGTGCCTGGAGTGTACAGGGGAACTCCTATGGCTACACCTTC	CAWSVQGNSYGYTF
TRBV10-3	-	-	TRBJ2-1	TGTGCCATCAGTGCCAGCGGCTACCCCAATGAGCAGTTCTTC	CAISASGYPNEQFF
TRBV4-1	-	TRBD1	TRBJ2-2	TGCGCCAGCAGCCAAGAGGACAGGACCTACACCGGGGAGCTGTTTTTT	CASSQEDRTYTGELFF
TRBV7-2	once	-	TRBJ2-1	TGTGCCAGCAGCCTCCGACGGAGTGGATACAATGAGCAGTTCTTC	CASSLRRSGYNEQFF
TRBV2	-	TRBD1	TRBJ1-1	TGTGCCAGCAGTGGGCGGGACAGGGTCACTGAAGCTTTCTTT	CASSGRDRVTEAFF
TRBV30	once	-	TRBJ1-6	TGTGCCTGGAGTGCCCGAGCGGGGGATTCACCCCTCCACTTT	CAWSARAGDSPLHF
TRBV14	-	-	TRBJ2-1	TGTGCCAGCAGCCAGTTTGAGGTCTACACAAGGAGCCATGAGCAGTTCTTC	CASSQFEVYTRSHEQFF
TRBV19	-	-	TRBJ1-3	TGTGCCAGTAGTATAGGCGGCTCTGGAAACACCATATATTTT	CASSIGGSGNTIYF
TRBV27	-	-	TRBJ2-7	TGTGCCAGCAGGTCGACAGAGTTTGGGGTGCAGTACTTC	CASRSTEFGVQYF
TRBV11-3	-	-	TRBJ2-2	TGTGCCAGCAGCCCCTTCCGAGCCGGGGAGCTGTTTTTT	CASSPFRAGELFF
TRBV29-1	-	-	TRBJ1-5	TGCAGCGTCGGAGAGGATCATAGCAATCAGCCCCAGCATTTT	CSVGEDHSNQPQHF
TRBV11-3	-	TRBD2	TRBJ2-7	TGTGCCAGCAGCATAGCGGGAAACGAGCAGTACTTC	CASSIAGNEQYF
TRBV7-8	-	TRBD1	TRBJ1-6	TGTGCCAGCAGCGCCGGGACAGCTGCCCATTCACCCCTCCACTTT	CASSAGTAAHSPLHF
TRBV3-1/TRBV3-2	-	-	TRBJ1-1	TGTGCCAGCAGCCCGACTTCTGAAGCTTTCTTT	CASSPTSEAFF
TRBV4-1	-	-	TRBJ2-6	TGCGCCAGCAGCCAACGGGTCGGAGCGGTAAGCTCTGGGGCCAACGTCCTGACTTTC	CASSQRVGAVSSGANVLTF
TRBV9	-	-	TRBJ1-1	TGTGCCAGCAGCGTAGGGTTGGGGGGACGAAGAAACACTGAAGCTTTCTTT	CASSVGLGGRRNTEAFF
TRBV24-1	-	-	TRBJ2-7	TGTGCCACCAGCACAGGCGTCTCCTACGAGCAGTACTTC	CATSTGVSYEQYF
TRBV19	-	TRBD1	TRBJ1-1	TGTGCCAGTAGTATATCTAAACAGGGGGCGAACACTGAAGCTTTCTTT	CASSISKQGANTEAFF
TRBV28	-	-	TRBJ2-1	TGTGCCAGCAGTCCTCTCCTCCGGGAATACCAACGGGATGAGCAGTTCTTC	CASSPLLREYQRDEQFF
TRBV28	-	-	TRBJ1-6	TGTGCCAGCAGTTTATTCCACAGGGTCTGGGGGCATTCACCCCTCCACTTT	CASSLFHRVWGHSPLHF
TRBV3-1/TRBV3-2	-	TRBD2	TRBJ2-1	TGTGCCAGCAGCCAAGAACGGATAACAAGCGGGAGGTGGTATGAGCAGTTCTTC	CASSQERITSGRWYEQFF
TRBV19	-	-	TRBJ1-3	TGTGCCAGTAGTATGGCCCCGTCCGGAAACACCATATATTTT	CASSMAPSGNTIYF
TRBV10-2	-	TRBD2	TRBJ2-1	TGCGCCAGCAGGGGACTAGCGGGACTATCCTACAATGAGCAGTTCTTC	CASRGLAGLSYNEQFF
TRBV15	-	-	TRBJ1-1	TGTGCCACCAGCAGAGATCTTGTAGCGAACACTGAAGCTTTCTTT	CATSRDLVANTEAFF
TRBV4-3	-	TRBD2	TRBJ2-2	TGCGCCAGCAGCCTAAAAACTAGCGGGAGGCCTCCCGGGGAGCTGTTTTTT	CASSLKTSGRPPGELFF
TRBV4-2	-	-	TRBJ1-5	TGTGCCAGCAGCCAAAAGGACGGGGATCAGCCCCAGCATTTT	CASSQKDGDQPQHF
TRBV4-1	once	-	TRBJ1-3	TGCGCCAGCAGCCAAGATATGGGAGTTGGAAACACCATATATTTT	CASSQDMGVGNTIYF
TRBV14	-	TRBD1	TRBJ2-2	TGTGCCAGCAGCCAAAGATGGACAGGGCACACCGGGGAGCTGTTTTTT	CASSQRWTGHTGELFF
TRBV30	-	-	TRBJ1-1	TGTGCCTGGAGAATGGGGAGAGATAACACTGAAGCTTTCTTT	CAWRMGRDNTEAFF
TRBV7-2	-	TRBD1	TRBJ1-2	TGTGCCAGCAGTTGGACAGGGTTAGGTTATGGCTACACCTTC	CASSWTGLGYGYTF
TRBV7-9	many	-	TRBJ1-2	TGTGCCAGCAGCCCTCTGGGGGGGTCAAATGGCTACACCTTC	CASSPLGGSNGYTF
TRBV28	-	-	TRBJ1-5	TGTGCCAGCAGTTTATGGTCCGCAGGGGATCAGCCCCAGCATTTT	CASSLWSAGDQPQHF
TRBV5-8	-	TRBD1	TRBJ1-6	TGTGCCAGCAGCTACAGGGGTAGGAATTCACCCCTCCACTTT	CASSYRGRNSPLHF
TRBV28	once	TRBD1	TRBJ1-5	TGTGCCAGCAGGCCAAACCGACAGGGTAGCAATCAGCCCCAGCATTTT	CASRPNRQGSNQPQHF
TRBV28	once	TRBD2	TRBJ2-1	TGTGCCAGCAGCGCCGCGGATAGCGGGCTCTACAATGAGCAGTTCTTC	CASSAADSGLYNEQFF
TRBV10-2	-	-	TRBJ1-4	TGCGCCAGCACCTGGGGGGGTGAAAAACTGTTTTTT	CASTWGGEKLFF